These T cell receptor beta chains were read from a single sample in a study of cytomegalovirus exposure and HLA in healthy donors. Clones were sequenced by immunoSEQ multiplex PCR, and TCRdb holds only the in-frame ones, with some missing. The sample has more than 100,000 clones, 60% to 85% seen once. Sequencing was performed on PBMCs. The receptors were gathered from a woman aged 40 to 50 in good health and CMV-seropositive. Each CDR3 is given with its conserved first and last residue. The D gene is left open where the match is weak. Only part of the rows carry a size: once, few, many, or a class if the clone is expanded.

clone_size	d_call	j_call	v_call	cdr3_nt	cdr3_aa
.	.	TRBJ2-7	TRBV10-3	TGTGCCATCAGTGAGTCGATGGGAGCTGCCTACGAGCAGTACTTC	CAISESMGAAYEQYF
.	.	TRBJ1-3	TRBV30	TGTGCCTGGAGGATAGGGGGAGGGTCTGGAAACACCATATATTTT	CAWRIGGGSGNTIYF
.	.	TRBJ1-4	TRBV9	TGTGCCAGCAGCATCGCGGGGGATAATGAAAAACTGTTTTTT	CASSIAGDNEKLFF
.	TRBD2	TRBJ2-5	TRBV11-2	TGTGCCAGCAGCTCCGGACTAGCGGGGCAAGAGACCCAGTACTTC	CASSSGLAGQETQYF
.	TRBD1	TRBJ1-1	TRBV9	TGTGCCAGCAGCATCGGCGGACAGGGGAACACTGAAGCTTTCTTT	CASSIGGQGNTEAFF
few	.	TRBJ2-7	TRBV7-8	TGTGCCAGCAGCCCGCGGGACGGAGAGACCGTCAAGCAGTACTTC	CASSPRDGETVKQYF
few	.	TRBJ1-1	TRBV5-1	TGCGCCAGCAGCCCTGAGACAGGTGAAGCTTTCTTT	CASSPETGEAFF
.	.	TRBJ1-1	TRBV5-1	TGCGCCAGCAGCTTGGGGCAGGGAGGTGAAGCTTTCTTT	CASSLGQGGEAFF
few	.	TRBJ2-3	TRBV4-2	TGTGCCAGCAGCGCATCCCGCGGAGATACGCAGTATTTT	CASSASRGDTQYF
once	TRBD2	TRBJ2-1	TRBV11-3	TGTGCCAGCAGCTTAGATGGACTAGCGGGGGAGAGCTCCTACAATGAGCAGTTCTTC	CASSLDGLAGESSYNEQFF
.	.	TRBJ1-1	TRBV2	TGTGCCAGCCCCCGGGAGAGAGCAACATTT	CASPRERATF
.	TRBD2	TRBJ2-7	TRBV4-3	TGCGCCAGCAGCCAAGATTGGGCGGGAGGGAGCTCCTACGAGCAGTACTTC	CASSQDWAGGSSYEQYF
.	TRBD1	TRBJ2-1	TRBV30	TGTGCCTGGAGACAGGGGGCGCGGAATGAGCAGTTCTTC	CAWRQGARNEQFF
.	.	TRBJ1-5	TRBV10-2	TGCGCCAGCAGTGAGTCGGGCCAGGGAAGTCAGCCCCAGCATTTT	CASSESGQGSQPQHF
.	.	TRBJ1-3	TRBV7-9	TGTGCCAGCAGCGTAACTGCGGCCAGCTCTGGAAACACCATATATTTT	CASSVTAASSGNTIYF
once	TRBD1	TRBJ1-1	TRBV29-1	TGCAGCCCACAGGGGGCTGGTGAAGCTTTCTTT	CSPQGAGEAFF
few	TRBD1	TRBJ1-1	TRBV29-1	TGCAGCATAGCTCAGGGGGGAAACACTGAAGCTTTCTTT	CSIAQGGNTEAFF
.	.	TRBJ2-1	TRBV9	TGTGCCAGCAGCGGCCCGGGGGACAATGAGCAGTTCTTC	CASSGPGDNEQFF
.	TRBD1	TRBJ2-3	TRBV5-1	TGCGCCAGCAGCCCCTTATCGGGACAGGCCACAGATACGCAGTATTTT	CASSPLSGQATDTQYF
.	.	TRBJ1-5	TRBV19	TGTGCCTCCCTCCCCAGGGGTAGCAATCAGCCCCAGCATTTT	CASLPRGSNQPQHF
.	.	TRBJ2-7	TRBV9	TGTGCCAGCAGCGTAGTTCCAGGGGACACCTACGAGCAGTACTTC	CASSVVPGDTYEQYF
.	TRBD1	TRBJ1-1	TRBV9	TGTGCCAGCAGCGAGGTAGCAGGGGGCGGAGGCGCTTTCTTT	CASSEVAGGGGAFF
.	.	TRBJ1-2	TRBV21-1	TGTGCCAGCAGCAAAAGGAGGCGGTCGGGCTACACCTTC	CASSKRRRSGYTF
.	.	TRBJ2-3	TRBV4-3	TGCGCCAGCAGCCAAGATTCCAGCGGCGGGGAGCGGATCACAGATACGCAGTATTTT	CASSQDSSGGERITDTQYF
.	.	TRBJ1-6	TRBV27	TGTGCCAGCAAGGGGCAGGCAGGTTGGGGCAGGTCACCCCTCCACTTT	CASKGQAGWGRSPLHF
.	.	TRBJ2-4	TRBV19	TGTGCCAGTAGCACTGACAGGGCCAAAAACATTCAGTACTTC	CASSTDRAKNIQYF
.	TRBD2	TRBJ2-7	TRBV4-3	TGCGCCAGCAGCCTTAGCGGGTCGAGCTCCTACGAGCAGTACTTC	CASSLSGSSSYEQYF
.	.	TRBJ2-2	TRBV21-1	TGTGCCAGCAGCACCCGGGGGGCAGAGAACACCGGGGAGCTGTTTTTT	CASSTRGAENTGELFF